This TCR beta chain was sequenced during a study of T cell changes during pregnancy in multiple sclerosis. Assay: immunoSEQ multiplex PCR; the TCRdb copy retains only in-frame clones and omits some. The sample includes roughly 110,000 clones, approximately 90% of them seen just once. The receptor was derived from a female donor in good health, enrolled as a control in a pregnancy study. The sample in question was peripheral blood, obtained in the third trimester of pregnancy.

The CDR3 DNA reads as TGTGCCAGCAGCCCTGAGACAGGGTCGAACACCGGGGAGCTGTTTTTT. This encodes CASSPETGSNTGELFF. The chain links TRBV11-2 to TRBJ2-2; 7 nucleotides match TRBD1. The V gene's germline CDR1 is SGHAT and CDR2 FQNNGV. Germline trimming cut 5 bases from V and 0 bases from J; bases unmatched to any gene: 6. This CDR3 is built from 16 residues.